What follows are 28 T cell receptor beta chains derived from one specimen sequenced in a study of early T cells in non-severe SARS-CoV-2 infection (dated by TCRdb to the early 2020s). Libraries were constructed by 5' RACE. The sample was run on a NextSeq 500. The public reads were quality trimmed at Q25 with fastp and then assembled into clones with MiXCR by TCRdb, keeping productive beta chains. Records with the same CDR3 protein are collapsed into one entry carrying the most frequent genes and DNA. A total of 25,000 to 30,000 distinct CDR3 sequences appear in this sample, around 4.4% of them only once. The ten largest clones take up around 4.4% of the sample. Material for sequencing was whole blood. The receptors were sampled from an adult who was a healthcare worker with PCR-confirmed SARS-CoV-2 infection or an uninfected control (not recorded which).

In its sample, this clonotype was seen many times. The rearrangement joins TRBV27 to TRBJ2-3; no reliable D call. Germline lookup yields CDR1 MNHEY and CDR2 SMNVEV (reference sequence). Trimming pared 2 bases from V and 2 bases from J, leaving 5 bases between. This CDR3 is 13 amino acids long. CDR3 sequence (DNA): TGTGCCAGCAGTTTACCCTACACAGATACGCAGTATTTT. The encoded protein is CASSLPYTDTQYF.

This clonotype has a handful of counts. This chain joins TRBV5-1 and TRBJ2-3, with 10 bases fitting TRBD2. J was trimmed by 4 bases and V by 0 bases; bases with no gene match: 17. Looked up from germline, CDR1 is SGHRS and CDR2 is YFSETQ. The CDR3 is 20 amino acids. DNA of the CDR3: TGCGCCAGCAGCTTGGGGTCTAGCGGGAGAAGTCGTATTAGGGCAGATACGCAGTATTTT. Amino acid sequence: CASSLGSSGRSRIRADTQYF.

This clonotype was observed at least ten times. This chain connects TRBV5-1 to TRBJ1-2, with D perhaps TRBD1 (6 bases). Germline values: CDR1 SGHRS, CDR2 YFSETQ. The V gene lost 5 bases and the J gene lost 4 bases, with 12 bases spanning the gap. This CDR3 region has 13 residues. CDR3 bases: TGCGCCAGCAGTCCCGGACAGAGCTATGGCTACACCTTC. It encodes CASSPGQSYGYTF.

This clonotype was observed at least ten times. CDR3 DNA sequence: TGCGCCAGCAGCTTCGCCGGGACCTATTACGAGCAGTACTTC. Amino acid sequence: CASSFAGTYYEQYF. This chain connects TRBV5-1 to TRBJ2-7; D is tentatively TRBD1 or TRBD2 (5 bases each). CDR3 length equals 14 residues. V was pared by 2 bases and J by 4 bases, with 13 bases between. Germline V CDR1 and CDR2: SGHRS, YFSETQ.

This clonotype was counted at least ten times. V usage is TRBV11-2 and J usage is TRBJ2-7, with a tentative D call TRBD1 (6 bases). V was shortened by 3 bases and J by 4 bases, with 13 bases between the two germline ends. The germline CDR1 and CDR2 sequences are SGHAT and FQNNGV. The CDR3 is made up of 14 amino acids. CDR3 region: CASSLRTDLYEQYF. The CDR3 nucleotides are TGTGCCAGCAGCTTGAGGACAGATCTATACGAGCAGTACTTC.

This clonotype was found many times. The chain carries TRBV5-1 and TRBJ2-1; the D is unclear. Germline CDR1 SGHRS, CDR2 YFSETQ. The CDR3 sequence is 13 residues long. The V and J ends lost 1 base and 15 bases respectively, with 17 bases between them. DNA for the CDR3: TGCGCCAGCAGCTTGCAGGTCTCCGACCCAGGGTTCTTC. Residues: CASSLQVSDPGFF.

This clonotype was seen only a few times. This sequence joins TRBV14 and TRBJ2-3, with D maybe TRBD1 (6 bases). The CDR3 has 14 amino acids. V was shortened by 4 bases and J by 2 bases, with 10 bases between the two germline ends. Germline V lookup: CDR1 SGHDN, CDR2 FVKESK. The chain's CDR3 is CASSLTGTTDTQYF. For the CDR3, the DNA is TGTGCCAGCAGCCTTACAGGGACCACAGATACGCAGTATTTT.

In this sample, this clonotype turned up many times. The V call is TRBV20-1, the J call TRBJ2-7; D unresolved. The CDR3 runs 12 residues. The germline CDR1 and CDR2 sequences are DFQATT and SNEGSKA (reference sequence). This chain's CDR3 is CSAGGRSYEQYF. CDR3 coding DNA: TGCAGCGCAGGCGGCAGATCCTACGAGCAGTACTTC.

This clonotype was found many times. This rearrangement joins TRBV5-1 to TRBJ2-7; 10 nucleotides match TRBD1. V was clipped by 0 bases and J by 3 bases; unmatched bases: 0. Germline V lookup: CDR1 SGHRS, CDR2 YFSETQ. CDR3 size: 14 residues. The chain's CDR3 is CASSLGTGGYEQYF. CDR3 DNA sequence: TGCGCCAGCAGCTTGGGGACAGGGGGCTACGAGCAGTACTTC.

This clonotype has ten or more counts. V usage is TRBV10-3 and J usage is TRBJ2-3; 9 bases fit TRBD2. From germline, CDR1 is ENHRY and CDR2 SYGVKD. This CDR3 has 16 residues. Trimming at V came to 3 bases and at J to 0 bases, leaving 4 bases not matched to a gene. In nucleotides, the CDR3 is TGTGCCATCAGTGATCCCAGCGGGGGGAGCACAGATACGCAGTATTTT. This translates into CAISDPSGGSTDTQYF.

The table lists this clonotype with many counts. The V gene is TRBV11-2, the J gene TRBJ2-5; D is perhaps TRBD1 (6 bases). Per the germline V gene, CDR1 is SGHAT and CDR2 is FQNNGV. V was trimmed by 0 bases and J by 6 bases, leaving 20 bases between them. There are 17 residues in the CDR3. The CDR3 nucleotides read TGTGCCAGCAGCTTAGAAGTAGGGGGATCAGGGTTAAAGACCCAGTACTTC. Amino acid sequence: CASSLEVGGSGLKTQYF.

This clonotype was counted many times. The V call is TRBV6-6, the J call TRBJ2-7; 11 positions match TRBD1. Trimming cost V 0 bases and J 2 bases; bases outside gene matches: 0. Looked up from germline, CDR1 is MNHNY and CDR2 is SVGAGI (reference sequence). The CDR3 totals 15 residues. CDR3 loop: CASSYSGQGAYEQYF. The CDR3 nucleotides read TGTGCCAGCAGTTACTCGGGACAGGGGGCCTACGAGCAGTACTTC.

As to this clonotype: It may be a read error: a sequence one base away is much more abundant. The gene calls are TRBV4-2 and TRBJ2-3, with D possibly TRBD1 on 6 matching bases. V was shortened by 4 bases and J by 2 bases, with 16 bases between the two germline ends. Germline assignment: CDR1 LGHNA and CDR2 YNFKEQ. This CDR3 region has 16 residues. The CDR3 region has the DNA TGTGCCAGCAGCCGAGATTTTGGGGGCCTCACAGATACGCAGTATTTT. Amino acid sequence: CASSRDFGGLTDTQYF.

This clonotype was seen repeatedly, ten times or more. The V and J genes are TRBV20-1 and TRBJ2-1, with 7 nucleotides matching TRBD2. Per germline, CDR1 DFQATT and CDR2 SNEGSKA (reference sequence). After removal of 6 bases from V and 6 bases from J, the junction contained 11 bases not matched to a gene. The CDR3 is 14 residues long. CDR3 residues: CSAASGGELNEQFF. The DNA for the CDR3 is TGCAGTGCCGCGTCTGGGGGGGAGCTCAATGAGCAGTTCTTC.

The table lists this clonotype with many counts. The chain employs TRBV12-3 or TRBV12-4 and TRBJ2-2; D call uncertain. This CDR3 is 15 amino acids long. V was clipped by 0 bases and J by 4 bases, with 9 bases between them. CDR3 sequence: CASSLAPSPTGELFF. The CDR3 coding sequence is TGTGCCAGCAGTTTAGCCCCGTCCCCCACCGGGGAGCTGTTTTTT.

This clonotype was seen ten or more times. The rearrangement joins TRBV2 to TRBJ2-5, with unresolved D. V was shortened by 11 bases and J by 0 bases, with 10 bases between the two germline ends. The CDR3 length is 12 residues. The germline CDR1 and CDR2 sequences are SNHLY and FYNNEI. Here the CDR3 DNA reads TGTGCCGGATCAGACAACCAAGAGACCCAGTACTTC. Translated, it gives CAGSDNQETQYF.

The table lists this clonotype with many counts. The chain joins TRBV5-6 to TRBJ1-1; D is ambiguous. Germline values: CDR1 SGHDT, CDR2 YYEEEE. This CDR3 comprises 14 residues. Trimming left V 0 bases short and J 1 base short, with 7 bases between. The DNA for the CDR3 is TGTGCCAGCAGCTTGGTTATAGAGAACACTGAAGCTTTCTTT. It translates to CASSLVIENTEAFF.

This clonotype came up many times. The chain couples TRBV25-1 to TRBJ2-1; 8 positions agree with TRBD2. Germline CDR1 reads MGHDK; CDR2 reads SYGVNS. This CDR3 is built from 14 residues. Losses at the gene ends were 4 bases for V and 7 bases for J; bases not matched to a gene: 6. CDR3 region: CASSAPGLGNEQFF. The DNA for the CDR3 is TGTGCCAGCAGTGCTCCGGGACTAGGAAATGAGCAGTTCTTC.

There are a few counts of this clonotype. The rearrangement uses TRBV4-2 and TRBJ2-1; 7 nucleotides line up with TRBD1. V trimming: 1 base; J trimming: 7 bases; junction bases outside the gene matches: 13. Germline V gene sequence: CDR1 LGHNA, CDR2 YNFKEQ. This CDR3 has 17 amino acids. Here the CDR3 DNA reads TGTGCCAGCAGCCAAGGTGGGATTCAGGGGGTTTTAAATGAGCAGTTCTTC. Protein: CASSQGGIQGVLNEQFF.

V is TRBV11-2 and J is TRBJ2-1; 8 bases line up with TRBD2. Germline CDR1 reads SGHAT; CDR2 reads FQNNGV. Germline trimming cut 1 base from V and 9 bases from J; bases unmatched to any gene: 8. This CDR3 spans 15 amino acids. The CDR3 DNA is TGTGCCAGCAGCTTAGGCCTTGCGGGAGGCATTGAGCAGTTCTTC. Its translation: CASSLGLAGGIEQFF.

This clonotype was detected ten times or more. This sequence joins TRBV6-5 and TRBJ2-2, with TRBD2 matching 8 bases. The CDR3 covers 15 residues. Unmatched junction bases numbered 5, after V lost 6 bases and J lost 2 bases. Germline loops: CDR1 MNHEY, CDR2 SVGAGI. The CDR3 DNA reads as TGTGCCAGCAGACCCGGGGGGGCAAACACCGGGGAGCTGTTTTTT. Its protein is CASRPGGANTGELFF.

This clonotype occurred many times. The chain has TRBV14 and TRBJ2-1; the D is unclear. Between the trimmed V and J ends, which lost 1 base and 5 bases, there was a span of 6 bases. Per germline, CDR1 SGHDN and CDR2 FVKESK. This CDR3 is built from 13 residues. The CDR3, as DNA: TGTGCCAGCAGCCAAGTTTTCAACAATGAGCAGTTCTTC. This encodes CASSQVFNNEQFF.

This clonotype was observed at least ten times. The gene calls are TRBV18 and TRBJ2-5; 10 bases align to TRBD2. Looked up from germline, CDR1 is KGHSH and CDR2 is LQKENI. This CDR3 is built from 16 residues. After removal of 7 bases from V and 6 bases from J, the junction contained 14 bases not matched to a gene. CDR3 residues: CASFSKREGRLQTQYF. The CDR3 nucleotides read TGTGCCAGCTTTTCGAAGCGGGAGGGCCGTTTACAGACCCAGTACTTC.

This clonotype was seen ten or more times. The chain employs TRBV18 and TRBJ2-1, with 11 bases lining up with TRBD2. The germline gives CDR1 KGHSH, CDR2 LQKENI. The CDR3 has 18 residues. The trim removed 3 bases at V and 5 bases at J, leaving 12 bases unmatched. The CDR3 reads CASSPPGLAEGGHNEQFF. The CDR3, as DNA: TGTGCCAGCTCACCTCCGGGACTAGCGGAGGGGGGCCACAATGAGCAGTTCTTC.

This chain connects TRBV12-5 to TRBJ2-3; no reliable D call. The CDR3 is 13 amino acids. V dropped 6 bases and J dropped 3 bases, with 10 bases sitting between them. CDR1 is LGHNT, CDR2 FRNRAP, per germline. The CDR3 DNA reads as TGTGCTAGTGGCCCTCCTTCGACAGATACGCAGTATTTT. Amino acids: CASGPPSTDTQYF. Based on the CDR3 plus reference TRBV12-5 and TRBJ2-3, the full variable domain is DARVTQTPRHKVTEMGQEVTMRCQPILGHNTVFWYRQTMMQGLELLAYFRNRAPLDDSGMPKDRFSAEMPDATLATLKIQPSEPRDSAVYFCASGPPSTDTQYFGPGTRLTVL.

The table lists this clonotype with many counts. The gene calls are TRBV19 and TRBJ2-5, with 12 bases matching TRBD2. The germline CDR1 and CDR2 sequences are LNHDA and SQIVND (reference sequence). The CDR3 sequence is 16 residues long. The junction had 9 bases not matched to a gene; V was cut back by 6 bases and J by 4 bases. CDR3 DNA sequence: TGTGCCAGTAGAAGACTAGCGGGGGCCATAGGAGAGACCCAGTACTTC. This encodes CASRRLAGAIGETQYF.

This clonotype has a count of ten or more. The rearrangement joins TRBV19 to TRBJ1-5; TRBD1 matches at 8 bases. This CDR3 spans 14 amino acids. The germline gives CDR1 LNHDA, CDR2 SQIVND (reference sequence). J lost 4 bases, V lost 3 bases, and 2 bases had no gene match. CDR3 amino acids: CASSIGTGNQPQHF. The DNA of the CDR3 is TGTGCCAGTAGTATCGGGACAGGAAATCAGCCCCAGCATTTT. The full variable domain, with the rest looked up from reference TRBV19 and TRBJ1-5, is DGGITQSPKYLFRKEGQNVTLSCEQNLNHDAMYWYRQDPGQGLRLIYYSQIVNDFQKGDIAEGYSVSREKKESFPLTVTSAQKNPTAFYLCASSIGTGNQPQHFGDGTRLSIL.

There are many counts of this clonotype. The chain recombines TRBV27 with TRBJ2-1; the D gene is possibly TRBD1 (6 bases). With 0 bases removed from V and 2 bases from J, the gap between germline ends came to 8 bases. CDR3 length: 15 residues. Germline V gives CDR1 MNHEY, CDR2 SMNVEV (reference sequence). The CDR3 sequence is CASSLSRTAYNEQFF. The CDR3 DNA reads as TGTGCCAGCAGTTTATCTCGGACAGCCTACAATGAGCAGTTCTTC.